This T cell receptor (beta chain) is from a study of T cell responses to AZD1222 COVID-19 vaccine. Findings and limits, study-wide: Donor demographics were predominantly white British with a female majority; clonal diversity may be underestimated. Vaccine-associated CD4 TCRs ranged over spike, dominating at 160-218 and 743-854. Unmutated variant regions reportedly attract nearly half of all spike-specific TCRs.

The V gene lost 6 bases and the J gene lost 4 bases, with 6 bases spanning the gap. Germline V CDR1 and CDR2: KGHDR, SFDVKD. The CDR3 sequence is 12 residues long. Pooling of second doses given at about 4 or about 12 weeks was done. To note about this clone: Its specificity is unknown.

The method was immunoSEQ multiplex PCR; TCRdb's version includes in-frame clones alone and lacks a portion of them. The sample holds 80,000 or so clones; roughly nine tenths are singletons and the top ten take around 3.2%. The sequence derives from an adult who received the AZD1222 COVID-19 vaccine. Specimen: peripheral blood, collected 28 days after the second AZD1222 dose. This sequence joins TRBV24-1 and TRBJ1-5; D not resolved. For the CDR3, the DNA is TGTGCCACCAGTACGGCTAATCAGCCCCAGCATTTT. This gives the protein CATSTANQPQHF.